This T cell receptor beta chain was retrieved from a study of shared clonotypes between healthy human individuals. Study findings and constraints: Around 5% of naive CD4 clonotypes were shared across several donors.

CDR3 size: 15 residues. Germline CDR1 and CDR2: SNHLY and FYNNEI. Trimming cost V 6 bases and J 5 bases; bases outside gene matches: 8. Profiling relied on immunoSEQ multiplex PCR, and the TCRdb table lists in-frame clones only, not all of them. There are roughly 2.5 million clones in the sample; 85% to 95% occur only once, and around 0.14% lies in the top ten. Of note for this clone: The antigen remains undetermined.

The receptor was isolated from a man younger than 35 in good health. The rearrangement links TRBV2 to TRBJ2-5; 11 positions match TRBD1. Source material: naive CD4+ T cells sorted from blood. Stated subset: CD45RA+ positively selected. The CDR3 sequence: CASRVRTGGGETQYF. The CDR3 bases are TGTGCCAGCAGGGTACGGACAGGGGGCGGCGAGACCCAGTACTTC. The variable domain in full, completed from reference TRBV2 and TRBJ2-5, reads EPEVTQTPSHQVTQMGQEVILRCVPISNHLYFYWYRQILGQKVEFLVSFYNNEISEKSEIFDDQFSVERPDGSNFTLKIRSTKLEDSAMYFCASRVRTGGGETQYFGPGTRLLVL.